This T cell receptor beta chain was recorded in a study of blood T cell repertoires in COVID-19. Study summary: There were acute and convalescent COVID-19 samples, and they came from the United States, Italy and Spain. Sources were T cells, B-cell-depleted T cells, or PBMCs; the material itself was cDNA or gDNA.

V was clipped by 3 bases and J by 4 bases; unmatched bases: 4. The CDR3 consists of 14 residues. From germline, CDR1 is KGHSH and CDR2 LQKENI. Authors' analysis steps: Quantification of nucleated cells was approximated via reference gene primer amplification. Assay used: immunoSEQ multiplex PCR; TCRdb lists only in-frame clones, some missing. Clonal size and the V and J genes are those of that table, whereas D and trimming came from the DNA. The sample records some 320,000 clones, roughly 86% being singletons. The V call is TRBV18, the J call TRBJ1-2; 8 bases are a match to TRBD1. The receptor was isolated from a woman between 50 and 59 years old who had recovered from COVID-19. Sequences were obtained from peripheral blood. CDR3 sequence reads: CASSPNRGAYGYTF. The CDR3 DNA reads TGTGCCAGCTCACCTAACAGGGGGGCCTATGGCTACACCTTC.